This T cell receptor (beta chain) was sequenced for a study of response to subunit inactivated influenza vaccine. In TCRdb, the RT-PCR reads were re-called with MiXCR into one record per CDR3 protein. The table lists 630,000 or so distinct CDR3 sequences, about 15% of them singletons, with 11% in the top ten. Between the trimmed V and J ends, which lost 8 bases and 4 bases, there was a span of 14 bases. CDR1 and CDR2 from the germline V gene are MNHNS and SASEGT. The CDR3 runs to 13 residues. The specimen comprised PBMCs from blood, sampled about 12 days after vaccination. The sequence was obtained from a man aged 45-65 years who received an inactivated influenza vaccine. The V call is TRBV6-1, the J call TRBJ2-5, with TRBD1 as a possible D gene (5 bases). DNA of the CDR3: TGTGCCAGCCGCCGGCAGGGTTCAGAGACCCAGTACTTC. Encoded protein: CASRRQGSETQYF.